This TCR beta chain was captured by sequencing in a study of blood T cell repertoires in COVID-19. Study summary: Spain, Italy and the United States supplied samples that represented acute and convalescent COVID-19. In each case, the material was cDNA or gDNA derived from T cells, B-cell-depleted T cells, or PBMCs.

The sample holds a few counts of this clone. Trimming cost V 7 bases and J 4 bases, with 12 bases left between them. Germline CDR1 and CDR2: SGHTA and FQGNSA. The CDR3 contains 13 residues. How the authors handled the data: Counts of nucleated cells, estimated from reference gene primer amplification, were obtained. Profiled with immunoSEQ multiplex PCR; TCRdb holds only in-frame clones, not every one. The V and J calls and clone size come from that table; D and trimming were worked out from the DNA. This sample has about 35,000 clones, with 75% to 90% found just once. The sample was peripheral blood. The TCR originated in a man aged 55 to 69 with active or convalescent COVID-19. The rearrangement links TRBV7-2 to TRBJ2-3; the D gene is possibly TRBD1 (5 bases). CDR3 amino acids: CASNSWGADTQYF. The CDR3 coding sequence is TGTGCCAGCAACAGCTGGGGCGCAGATACGCAGTATTTT.